This entry is about one T cell receptor (beta chain). Its antigen is still unknown. This entry comes from a study of identifying expanded T cells in peripheral blood. Sequencing was performed with immunoSEQ multiplex PCR; in TCRdb, only in-frame clones are kept and a portion is missing. The sample shows roughly 90,000 clones, about 85% of them seen only once. During the collection period, no donor immune events like infections were recorded. Study-wide results and limits: Two-week clone count variance significantly increased as total template count grew. About 1.3 clones differed between technical replicates, versus around 15 and 18 over time.

The sample was blood. The receptor comes from a person between 18 and 70 years old in good health.

The CDR3 coding sequence is TGTGCCAGCTCACCAACCGTCGGAGGGATGGTATCTAACTATGGCTACACCTTC. The encoded protein is CASSPTVGGMVSNYGYTF. The rearrangement joins TRBV18 to TRBJ1-2, with D unresolved. CDR1 KGHSH and CDR2 LQKENI come from the germline V gene. The V and J ends lost 2 bases and 0 bases respectively, with 19 bases between them. The CDR3 spans 18 residues.